Included here is one T cell receptor (beta chain) sequence, with context. This sample was taken from a study of blood T cell repertoires in COVID-19. About the research overall: Acute and convalescent COVID-19 specimens originated in the United States, Italy and Spain. T cells, B-cell-depleted T cells, or PBMCs provided the cDNA or gDNA that served as material.

Original methodology: Cell counts per sample came from amplifying reference gene primers. The assay was immunoSEQ multiplex PCR, and TCRdb's table has in-frame clones only and misses some. D and trimming come from the DNA, and the V and J calls and clone size come from that table. This sample has about 150,000 clones, with 75% to 85% found just once. The CDR3 covers 16 residues. Germline V gene lookup returns CDR1 LNHNV and CDR2 YYDKDF (reference sequence). The ends were cut back, 0 bases at V and 0 bases at J, with 8 bases in the middle. This rearrangement joins TRBV15 to TRBJ1-4, with D unclear. Sequencing used peripheral blood. The receptor comes from a woman between 45 and 60 years old with acute or convalescent COVID-19. The CDR3 coding sequence is TGTGCCACCAGCAGAGAATCGCGTGCAACTAATGAAAAACTGTTTTTT. As protein: CATSRESRATNEKLFF.